Below, 19 T cell receptor beta chains from the same sample are listed, as sequenced in a study of Tregs in tolerant kidney transplant recipients. TCRdb keeps only in-frame clones here, not all; method: immunoSEQ multiplex PCR. The sample consists of 50,000 or so clones, roughly 90% of them appearing once. Recipients received nonmyeloablative bone marrow transplants from related graft donors, with transient mixed chimerism. Sample: CD8+ T cells from blood (PBMCs), taken 12 months after the transplant. These receptor sequences come from a human patient who received a combined kidney and bone marrow transplant. Some T cells may trace back to the graft donor.

The gene calls are TRBV7-7 and TRBJ2-2, with 7 bases matching TRBD2. Germline loops: CDR1 SSHAT, CDR2 FNYEAQ (reference sequence). There are 14 residues in the CDR3. J lost 6 bases, V lost 1 base, and 2 bases had no gene match. Here the CDR3 reads CASSLGGGAGELFF. The CDR3 region has the DNA TGTGCCAGCAGCTTAGGCGGGGGAGCCGGGGAGCTGTTTTTT.

This chain links TRBV27 with TRBJ2-5; TRBD1 matches 9 bases. The CDR3 spans 17 residues. Germline V gene lookup returns CDR1 MNHEY and CDR2 SMNVEV (reference sequence). After removal of 3 bases from V and 1 base from J, the junction contained 9 bases not matched to a gene. The chain's CDR3 is CASSFVGQGLSQETQYF. The DNA of the CDR3 is TGTGCCAGCAGTTTCGTGGGACAGGGACTTTCCCAAGAGACCCAGTACTTC.

The chain links TRBV7-9 to TRBJ1-2, with TRBD1 matching 7 bases. Germline CDR1 and CDR2: SEHNR and FQNEAQ (reference sequence). This CDR3 comprises 14 residues. J gave up 3 bases and V 5 bases, and 6 bases lay outside the gene matches. For the CDR3, the DNA is TGTGCCAGCAGCGAAGGACAGGATTACTATGGCTACACCTTC. This gives the protein CASSEGQDYYGYTF.

The chain links TRBV4-1 to TRBJ1-5, with 9 bases identical to TRBD1. The CDR3 extends over 17 amino acids. Germline lookup yields CDR1 MGHRA and CDR2 YSYEKL. The V and J ends lost 0 bases and 1 base, in that order; junction bases with no gene match: 4. The CDR3 spells CASSQEDRGMSNQPQHF. CDR3 DNA sequence: TGCGCCAGCAGCCAAGAGGACAGGGGAATGAGCAATCAGCCCCAGCATTTT.

This chain links TRBV29-1 with TRBJ1-2; the D is unclear. Germline CDR1 is SQVTM and CDR2 is ANQGSEA. This CDR3 is 11 amino acids long. V lost 3 bases and J 5 bases, leaving 7 bases between the germline ends. The CDR3, as DNA: TGCAGCGTTGACCCGGGTTATGGCTACACCTTC. This sequence encodes CSVDPGYGYTF.

Comments on this clone: At one end, the junction sequence differs from germline, possibly due to a read error. Other DNA sequences in this specimen translate into the identical CDR3. The chain links TRBV2 to TRBJ1-6; TRBD1 aligns across 9 bases. Germline assignment: CDR1 SNHLY and CDR2 FYNNEI. The length of the CDR3 is 17 residues. CDR3 region: CASQAGQGGSYNSPLHF. DNA for the CDR3: TGTGCCAGCCAAGCGGGACAGGGAGGATCTTATAATTCCCCCCTCCACTTT.

The J gene is TRBJ2-7, the V gene TRBV9, with 8 bases matching TRBD2. The CDR3 is 20 residues long. V was clipped by 3 bases and J by 0 bases; unmatched bases: 20. CDR1 is SGDLS, CDR2 YYNGEE, per germline. The CDR3 nucleotides read TGTGCCAGCAGCGATCCCAGCAGTAGCGGGACGAAAGGACCCTCCTACGAGCAGTACTTC. Protein sequence: CASSDPSSSGTKGPSYEQYF.

The rearrangement joins TRBV5-6 to TRBJ2-1; 13 bases are shared with TRBD2. This CDR3 is 16 amino acids long. Germline lookup yields CDR1 SGHDT and CDR2 YYEEEE. J gave up 8 bases and V 3 bases, and 8 bases lay outside the gene matches. The CDR3 DNA follows: TGTGCCAGCAGCTCCACGACTAGCGGGAGGTGGTATGAGCAGTTCTTC. Translation gives CASSSTTSGRWYEQFF.

The chain has TRBV7-9 and TRBJ1-1; 9 bases are shared with TRBD1. Germline V gives CDR1 SEHNR, CDR2 FQNEAQ (reference sequence). V dropped 5 bases and J dropped 1; count of bases not matched to a gene: 14. The CDR3 length is 18 residues. CDR3 DNA: TGTGCCAGCAGCCCGTGGGGACAGGGCGGTAGGGGGAACACTGAAGCTTTCTTT. Translating gives CASSPWGQGGRGNTEAFF.

This clone was seen a handful of times. V is TRBV7-9 and J is TRBJ1-3; possibly TRBD1 for D (6 bases). The length of the CDR3 is 15 residues. V lost 7 bases to trimming and J lost 1 base, with 14 bases between them. The V gene's germline CDR1 is SEHNR and CDR2 FQNEAQ (reference sequence). CDR3 nucleotide sequence: TGTGCCAGCATCCTAGTGGGACATTCTGGAAACACCATATATTTT. This gives the protein CASILVGHSGNTIYF.

This sequence joins TRBV4-1 and TRBJ2-3; 8 bases map to TRBD2. CDR3 length equals 16 residues. Trimming removed 2 bases from V and 5 bases from J; junction bases left unmatched: 9. In germline, CDR1 is MGHRA, CDR2 YSYEKL. CDR3 DNA: TGCGCCAGCAGCCAATCACCACTAGCGGTACAAGATACGCAGTATTTT. Protein product: CASSQSPLAVQDTQYF.

The chain joins TRBV27 to TRBJ2-3; 8 nucleotides line up with TRBD2. This CDR3 is 16 amino acids long. J was trimmed by 2 bases and V by 0 bases; bases with no gene match: 4. Germline V CDR1 and CDR2: MNHEY, SMNVEV (reference sequence). The CDR3 DNA reads as TGTGCCAGCAGTTTATCAGCGGGAGAAGTCACAGATACGCAGTATTTT. Protein: CASSLSAGEVTDTQYF.

The genes are TRBV4-3 and TRBJ2-1, with 7 bases fitting TRBD2. Germline CDR1 is LGHNA and CDR2 is YSLEER. This CDR3 has 13 amino acids. The V gene end was trimmed by 4 bases and the J gene end by 8 bases; junction bases not matched to a gene: 5. CDR3 DNA sequence: TGCGCCAGCAGCCCACCTGCGGGAGATGAGCAGTTCTTC. Its protein product is CASSPPAGDEQFF.

This chain links TRBV7-8 with TRBJ2-1; TRBD2 matches 8 bases. Germline loops: CDR1 SGHVS, CDR2 FQNEAQ. J lost 6 bases, V lost 0 bases, and 7 bases had no gene match. The CDR3 is made up of 16 amino acids. This CDR3 reads CASSLALGLAINEQFF. The CDR3, as DNA: TGTGCCAGCAGCTTAGCCCTCGGACTAGCTATCAATGAGCAGTTCTTC.

The chain joins TRBV2 to TRBJ2-5; a weak D match, TRBD1 (5 bases). The CDR3 contains 15 residues. Germline lookup yields CDR1 SNHLY and CDR2 FYNNEI. Between the trimmed V and J ends, which lost 5 bases and 0 bases, there was a span of 13 bases. The chain's CDR3 is CASSRQRQHQETQYF. The CDR3 DNA sequence: TGTGCCAGCAGTAGACAGAGGCAGCACCAAGAGACCCAGTACTTC.

The chain has TRBV29-1 and TRBJ2-1; 10 bases align to TRBD1. J was trimmed by 8 bases and V by 7 bases; bases with no gene match: 14. Germline V CDR1 and CDR2: SQVTM, ANQGSEA. This CDR3 contains 15 residues. CDR3 coding DNA: TGCAGCGCCGACCCCGCCGACAGGGGGCCGGATGAGCAGTTCTTC. Translation: CSADPADRGPDEQFF.

This sequence joins TRBV27 and TRBJ2-2; 7 positions agree with TRBD1. J lost 6 bases, V lost 5 bases, and 12 bases had no gene match. CDR3 length: 16 amino acids. Germline V gene data show CDR1 as MNHEY and CDR2 as SMNVEV (reference sequence). The CDR3 DNA follows: TGTGCCAGCAGTCCGGACAGGCCCCGTGGGCCCGGGGAGCTGTTTTTT. As protein: CASSPDRPRGPGELFF.

The chain is built from TRBV2 and TRBJ1-5, with D perhaps TRBD1 (5 bases). CDR3 size: 13 residues. Per germline, CDR1 SNHLY and CDR2 FYNNEI. The V and J ends lost 6 bases and 7 bases respectively, with 13 bases between them. CDR3 nucleotide sequence: TGTGCCAGCAGGAGCGGGGGAAACCAGCCCCAGCATTTT. This sequence encodes CASRSGGNQPQHF.

This chain uses TRBV5-1 with TRBJ2-7; D perhaps matches TRBD2 (5 bases). Between the trimmed V and J ends, which lost 8 bases and 0 bases, there was a span of 15 bases. Germline-derived CDR1 and CDR2 are SGHRS and YFSETQ. The CDR3 sequence is 14 residues long. The CDR3 nucleotides read TGCGCCAGTGGGGAAGTAGGGAGCTCCTACGAGCAGTACTTC. As protein: CASGEVGSSYEQYF.